Listed here are 9 T cell receptor beta chains from one sample, sequenced in a study of blood T cells in healthy people across ages. Combining a sample-barcoded 5' primer with a J-beta primer mix, a second PCR ran for about 7 to 11 cycles. TCRdb re-analysed the 5' RACE reads in MiXCR, keeping a single row per CDR3 protein. The sample has 1.5 million to 1.9 million distinct CDR3 sequences; 40% to 45% are singletons. Source material: blood. These receptors were collected from a woman between 18 and 29 years old in good health.

The chain couples TRBV12-3 or TRBV12-4 to TRBJ1-6; no clear D. The CDR3 contains 19 residues. The V end lost 5 bases, the J end lost 4 bases, and 24 bases lay between the germline ends. This chain's CDR3 is CASSRGQRGIRRYNSPLHF. DNA for the CDR3: TGTGCCAGCAGTAGAGGCCAGAGAGGAATCCGGCGATATAATTCACCCCTCCACTTT.

The chain recombines TRBV2 with TRBJ2-3; D unresolved. The germline CDR1 and CDR2 sequences are SNHLY and FYNNEI. The CDR3 is made up of 13 amino acids. V gave up 5 bases and J gave up 5 bases, with 11 bases separating them. CDR3 residues: CASSWQEGDTQYF. CDR3 in DNA: TGTGCCAGCAGTTGGCAGGAAGGAGATACGCAGTATTTT.

The chain recombines TRBV7-8 with TRBJ1-1; TRBD1 might be the D (5 bases). CDR3 length: 15 amino acids. Germline assignment: CDR1 SGHVS and CDR2 FQNEAQ. Trimming pared 3 bases from V and 1 base from J, leaving 12 bases between. CDR3: CASSFGGDQNTEAFF. CDR3 nucleotides: TGTGCCAGCAGCTTCGGTGGGGACCAGAACACTGAAGCTTTCTTT.

This chain connects TRBV20-1 to TRBJ2-1, with TRBD2 matching 9 bases. Germline trimming cut 3 bases from V and 5 bases from J; bases unmatched to any gene: 5. The germline V gene has CDR1 DFQATT and CDR2 SNEGSKA (reference sequence). The CDR3 runs to 14 residues. The CDR3 sequence: CSARTSGLHNEQFF. The CDR3 nucleotides are TGCAGTGCTAGGACTAGCGGCTTACACAATGAGCAGTTCTTC.

This clonotype was seen a few times. The chain's CDR3 is CASSALGGTYNEQFF. CDR3 in DNA: TGTGCCAGCAGCGCCCTGGGGGGTACCTACAATGAGCAGTTCTTC. This chain connects TRBV7-2 to TRBJ2-1; D perhaps matches TRBD2 (6 bases). CDR3 size: 15 residues. The V end lost 5 bases, the J end lost 2 bases, and 13 bases lay between the germline ends. CDR1 SGHTA and CDR2 FQGNSA come from the germline V gene.

The chain recombines TRBV20-1 with TRBJ1-4; 9 bases fit TRBD1. The CDR3 is 14 residues long. Per germline, CDR1 DFQATT and CDR2 SNEGSKA (reference sequence). The J segment lost 6 bases and the V segment lost 1 base, leaving 3 bases of the junction unmatched. This CDR3 is CSARGGQGYEKLFF. CDR3 sequence (DNA): TGCAGTGCTAGAGGGGGACAGGGCTATGAAAAACTGTTTTTT.

The V gene is TRBV10-3, the J gene TRBJ1-1; D is uncertain. V lost 7 bases and J lost 1, with 10 bases in between. There are 13 residues in the CDR3. CDR1 and CDR2 (germline): ENHRY, SYGVKD. CDR3 protein: CAIKGPPNTEAFF. The CDR3 DNA reads TGTGCCATCAAAGGACCTCCGAACACTGAAGCTTTCTTT.

The chain links TRBV7-9 to TRBJ2-5; 8 bases are a match to TRBD1. CDR1 is SEHNR and CDR2 is FQNEAQ in the germline V gene (reference sequence). V was clipped by 5 bases and J by 3 bases; unmatched bases: 5. The length of the CDR3 is 14 residues. CDR3 loop: CASSDGTGEETQYF. CDR3 DNA sequence: TGTGCCAGCAGCGATGGGACAGGAGAAGAGACCCAGTACTTC.

The chain couples TRBV20-1 to TRBJ2-1; D gene ambiguous. CDR1 and CDR2 from the germline V gene are DFQATT and SNEGSKA (reference sequence). This CDR3 has 15 residues. Trimming took 3 bases from V and 9 from J, leaving 21 bases between them. CDR3 in DNA: TGCAGTGCTAGTCCCCCCCTGCTCCTTATCAGTGAGCAGTTCTTC. It is translated as CSASPPLLLISEQFF.